Listed here is a single T cell receptor (beta chain). What it binds is not known. The record originates from a study of T cell responses to AZD1222 COVID-19 vaccine. Study-level findings and limits: Most donors were white British and more were female, and clonal diversity was possibly underestimated.

Only in-frame clones appear in the TCRdb table, and some are missing; sequencing was by immunoSEQ multiplex PCR. The sample contains about 120,000 clones, roughly nine tenths of which appear only once. Trimming removed 8 bases from V and 7 bases from J; junction bases left unmatched: 9. Germline CDR1 reads SNHLY; CDR2 reads FYNNEI. There are 15 residues in the CDR3. The sequencing here drew on peripheral blood, taken on day 0 of AZD1222 vaccination. The source of this sequence is an adult in good health. The J gene is TRBJ1-6, the V gene TRBV2; 9 nucleotides align to TRBD1. The CDR3 loop is CASSHRTGDNSPLHF. In nucleotides, the CDR3 is TGTGCCAGCTCGCATCGGACAGGGGACAATTCACCCCTCCACTTT.